Sequencing of this T cell receptor (beta chain) was carried out in a study of blood T cell repertoires in COVID-19. Study details: Both acute and convalescent COVID-19 samples were obtained from the United States, Italy and Spain.

The V end lost 4 bases, the J end lost 5 bases, and 18 bases lay between the germline ends. This CDR3 comprises 16 residues. The germline CDR1 and CDR2 sequences are MDHEN and SYDVKM. Methods used by the authors: Nucleated cell number was recorded as an estimate derived from reference gene primer amplification. Sequencing was performed with immunoSEQ multiplex PCR; in TCRdb, only in-frame clones are kept and a portion is missing. That table furnishes V, J and clone size, whereas the DNA furnished D and trimming. In the table there are roughly 29,000 clones, about two thirds of which are singletons. This clone has just a few counts.

The chain recombines TRBV28 with TRBJ1-5; possibly TRBD1 for D (6 bases). The sequenced sample consisted of peripheral blood. This receptor was obtained from a boy under 10 years old with active or convalescent COVID-19. DNA of the CDR3: TGTGCCAGCAGTTCAAGGGGGAGGGGAAAGGATCAGCCCCAGCATTTT. Its translation: CASSSRGRGKDQPQHF.